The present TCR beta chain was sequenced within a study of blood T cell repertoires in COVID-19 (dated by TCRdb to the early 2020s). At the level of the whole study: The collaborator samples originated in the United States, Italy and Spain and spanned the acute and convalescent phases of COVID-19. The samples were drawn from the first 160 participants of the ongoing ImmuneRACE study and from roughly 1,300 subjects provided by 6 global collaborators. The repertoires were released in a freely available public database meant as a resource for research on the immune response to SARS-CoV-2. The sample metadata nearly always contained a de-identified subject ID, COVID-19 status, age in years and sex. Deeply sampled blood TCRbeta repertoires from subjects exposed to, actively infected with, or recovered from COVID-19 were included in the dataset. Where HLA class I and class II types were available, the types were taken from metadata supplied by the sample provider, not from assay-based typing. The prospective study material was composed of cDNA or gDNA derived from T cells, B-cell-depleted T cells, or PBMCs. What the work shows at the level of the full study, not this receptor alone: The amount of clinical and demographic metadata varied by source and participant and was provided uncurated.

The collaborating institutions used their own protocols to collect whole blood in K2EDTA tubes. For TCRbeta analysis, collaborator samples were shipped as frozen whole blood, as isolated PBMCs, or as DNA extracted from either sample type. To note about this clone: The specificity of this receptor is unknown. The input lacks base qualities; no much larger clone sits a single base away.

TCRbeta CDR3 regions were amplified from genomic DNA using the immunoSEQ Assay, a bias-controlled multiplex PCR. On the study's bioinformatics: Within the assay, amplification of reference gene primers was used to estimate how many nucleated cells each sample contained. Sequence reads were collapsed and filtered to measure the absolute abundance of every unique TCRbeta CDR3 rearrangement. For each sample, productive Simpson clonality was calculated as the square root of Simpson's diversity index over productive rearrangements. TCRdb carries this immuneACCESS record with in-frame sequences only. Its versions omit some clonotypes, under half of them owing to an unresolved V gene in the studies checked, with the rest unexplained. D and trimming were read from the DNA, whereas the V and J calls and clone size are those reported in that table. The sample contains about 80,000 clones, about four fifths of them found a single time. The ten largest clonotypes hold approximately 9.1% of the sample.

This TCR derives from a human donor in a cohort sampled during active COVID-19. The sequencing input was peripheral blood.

The CDR3 protein sequence reads: CASSPGTGEQEQYF. The sequenced DNA is TGTGCCAGCAGCCCCGGGACAGGGGAGCAGGAGCAGTACTTC. The chain employs TRBV7-3 and TRBJ2-7, and 10 bases in between align with TRBD1. The germline V gene yields SGHTA for CDR1 and FQGTGA for CDR2. Measured from the cysteine to the phenylalanine, the CDR3 is 14 residues long. Only the CDR3 DNA stays, 42 bases, in frame from base 1. For this chain, trimming is 5 bases at the V end and 7 bases at the J end, and the number of junction bases without a gene match is 8.